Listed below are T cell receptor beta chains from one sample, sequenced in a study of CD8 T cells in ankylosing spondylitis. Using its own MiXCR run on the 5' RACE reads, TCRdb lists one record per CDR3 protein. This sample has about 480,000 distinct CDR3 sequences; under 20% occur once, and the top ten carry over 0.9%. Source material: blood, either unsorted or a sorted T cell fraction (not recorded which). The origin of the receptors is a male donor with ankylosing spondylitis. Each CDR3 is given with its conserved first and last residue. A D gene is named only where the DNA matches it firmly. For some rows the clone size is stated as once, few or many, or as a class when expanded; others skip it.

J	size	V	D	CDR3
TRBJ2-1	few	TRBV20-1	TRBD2	CSARLAGSSYNEQFF
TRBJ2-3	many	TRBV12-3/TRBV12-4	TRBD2	CASRGLAGGPTTDTQYF
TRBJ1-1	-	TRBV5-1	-	CASSEGGRNTEAFF
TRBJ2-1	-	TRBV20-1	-	CSATDPPSQFF
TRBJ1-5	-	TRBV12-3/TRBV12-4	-	CASSPSWLSNQPQHF
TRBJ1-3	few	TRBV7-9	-	CASSLEDTIYF
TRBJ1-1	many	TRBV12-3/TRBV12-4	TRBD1	CASSSQGATEAFF
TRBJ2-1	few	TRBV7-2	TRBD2	CASSFLAGSYNEQFF
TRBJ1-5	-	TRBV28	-	CASRTGTFNQPQHF
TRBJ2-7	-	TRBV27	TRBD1	CASSSGQIPEGQYF
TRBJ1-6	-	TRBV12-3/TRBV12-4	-	CASSFFSSNSPLHF
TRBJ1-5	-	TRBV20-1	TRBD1	CSARDGQGSQPQHF
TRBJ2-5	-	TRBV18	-	CASSPVDSQETQYF
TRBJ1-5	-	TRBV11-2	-	CASSSKVRQQYSNQPQHF
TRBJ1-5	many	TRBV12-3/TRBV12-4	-	CASSSRGLQPQHF
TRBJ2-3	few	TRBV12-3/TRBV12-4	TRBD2	CASSPTRLAGGWDTQYF
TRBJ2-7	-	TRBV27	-	CASSVERTSYEQYF
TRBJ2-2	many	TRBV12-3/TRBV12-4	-	CASSLDSGELFF
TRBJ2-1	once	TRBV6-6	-	CASSKTSNNEQFF
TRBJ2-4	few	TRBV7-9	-	CASSLAETGDIQYF
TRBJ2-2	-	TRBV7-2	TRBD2	CASSYLGAGGVAGELFF